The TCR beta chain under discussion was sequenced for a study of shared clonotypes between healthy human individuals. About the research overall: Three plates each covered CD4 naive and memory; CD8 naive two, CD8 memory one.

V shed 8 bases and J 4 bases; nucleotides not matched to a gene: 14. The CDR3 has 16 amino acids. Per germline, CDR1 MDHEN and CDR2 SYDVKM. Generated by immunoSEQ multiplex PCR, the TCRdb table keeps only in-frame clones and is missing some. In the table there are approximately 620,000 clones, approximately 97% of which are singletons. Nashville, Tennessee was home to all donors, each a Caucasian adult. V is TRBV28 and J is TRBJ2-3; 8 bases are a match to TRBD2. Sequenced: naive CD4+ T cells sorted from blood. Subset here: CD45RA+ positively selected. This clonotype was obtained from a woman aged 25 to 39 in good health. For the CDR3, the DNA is TGTGCCAGCCCTCCGGGTGGGACTAGTGTTTCAGATACGCAGTATTTT. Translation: CASPPGGTSVSDTQYF.